Below are 5 T cell receptor beta chains sequenced from a single sample in a study of T cells in Graves' hyperthyroidism and ophthalmopathy (dated by TCRdb to the late 2010s). Library generation was performed with multiplex PCR. Instrument used: Illumina HiSeq 2000. The TCR beta CDR3 regions were amplified from RNA transcripts. The TCR CDR3 was subjected to a first round of RT-PCR using the HTBI primer set and the Qiagen OneStep RT-PCR kit. TCRdb applied fastp at Q25 and MiXCR to the public reads, then kept only in-frame beta chains. One record per CDR3 amino acid sequence lists the most common genes and DNA. For this sample the table gives about 210,000 distinct CDR3 sequences, of which approximately 17% were detected only once. The top ten clonotypes cover 50% of the sample. Sequenced input: blood. The receptors come from a middle-aged man with Graves' hyperthyroidism.

This clonotype was detected many times. This chain connects TRBV2 to TRBJ2-7; 11 positions match TRBD2. The junction had 5 bases not matched to a gene; V was cut back by 6 bases and J by 4 bases. CDR1 is SNHLY, CDR2 FYNNEI, per germline. The length of the CDR3 is 14 residues. CDR3 sequence (DNA): TGTGCCAGCAGCTCGGGACTAGCGGTATACGAGCAGTACTTC. Translating gives CASSSGLAVYEQYF.

This clonotype was recorded only once. A much bigger clone sits one base away, suggesting this may be a read error. The chain joins TRBV10-3 to TRBJ2-7; tentative D call: TRBD2 (6 bases). V was shortened by 5 bases and J by 6 bases, with 41 bases between the two germline ends. The CDR3 runs 22 residues. Germline V gene lookup returns CDR1 ENHRY and CDR2 SYGVKD. The CDR3: CAISLPGPTSRVGTSSRGEQYF. The CDR3 DNA reads TGTGCCATCAGTCTACCGGGCCCCACGTCCCGAGTCGGTACTAGCTCCCGGGGCGAGCAGTACTTC.

This clonotype appeared many times. The V and J genes are TRBV5-1 and TRBJ2-7; the D gene is possibly TRBD1 (6 bases). The V end was cut by 0 bases, the J end by 2 bases, with 12 bases between. This CDR3 comprises 15 residues. Germline CDR1 is SGHRS and CDR2 is YFSETQ. DNA of the CDR3: TGCGCCAGCAGCTTGGGGACAGTCGACCCCTACGAGCAGTACTTC. This translates into CASSLGTVDPYEQYF.

This clonotype has ten or more counts. The genes are TRBV28 and TRBJ2-1, with D possibly TRBD1 on 6 matching bases. The CDR3 is 12 residues long. Germline CDR1 is MDHEN and CDR2 is SYDVKM. Trimming took 2 bases from V and 15 from J, leaving 14 bases between them. This CDR3 is CASSLRTGWPFF. The CDR3 DNA reads as TGTGCCAGCAGTTTAAGAACAGGGTGGCCGTTCTTC.

There are many counts of this clonotype. This chain uses TRBV6-1 with TRBJ2-5; D might be TRBD1 (5 bases). The CDR3 length is 15 residues. Per germline, CDR1 MNHNS and CDR2 SASEGT. The V end was cut by 5 bases, the J end by 1 base, with 14 bases between. CDR3 nucleotide sequence: TGTGCCAGCAGTTTAAACAGGTTTTCCCAAGAGACCCAGTACTTC. This codes for CASSLNRFSQETQYF.